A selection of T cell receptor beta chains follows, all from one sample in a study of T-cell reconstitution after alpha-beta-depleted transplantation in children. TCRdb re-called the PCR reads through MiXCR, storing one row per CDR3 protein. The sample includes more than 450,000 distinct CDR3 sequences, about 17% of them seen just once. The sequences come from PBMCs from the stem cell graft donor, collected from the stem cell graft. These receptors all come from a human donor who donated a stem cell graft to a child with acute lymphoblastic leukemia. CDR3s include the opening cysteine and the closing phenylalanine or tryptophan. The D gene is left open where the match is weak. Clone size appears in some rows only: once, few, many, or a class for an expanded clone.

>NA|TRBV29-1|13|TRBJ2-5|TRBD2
CSVGGTRTETQYF
TGCAGCGTCGGGGGGACTAGAACGGAGACCCAGTACTTC
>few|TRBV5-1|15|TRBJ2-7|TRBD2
CASSSLTSGAGEQYF
TGCGCCAGCAGCTCCCTGACTAGCGGAGCTGGCGAGCAGTACTTC
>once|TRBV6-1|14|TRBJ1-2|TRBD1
CASSPGQGLNGYTF
TGTGCCAGCAGCCCCGGACAGGGTTTGAATGGCTACACCTTC
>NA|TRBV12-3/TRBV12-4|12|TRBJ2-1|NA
CASSQTGREQFF
TGTGCCAGCAGCCAGACGGGGCGTGAGCAGTTCTTC
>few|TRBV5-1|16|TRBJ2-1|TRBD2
CASSTTSLSSYNEQFF
TGCGCCAGCAGCACGACTAGCCTGAGCTCCTACAATGAGCAGTTCTTC
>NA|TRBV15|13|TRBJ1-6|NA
CATSTSLSGPDAF
TGTGCCACCAGCACCTCTCTTTCCGGACCAGACGCGTTT
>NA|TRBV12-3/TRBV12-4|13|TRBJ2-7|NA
CASTSPDSYEQYF
TGTGCCAGCACCTCCCCAGATTCCTACGAGCAGTACTTC
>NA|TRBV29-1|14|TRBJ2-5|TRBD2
CSVSLAGVQETQYF
TGCAGCGTCTCACTAGCGGGGGTCCAAGAGACCCAGTACTTC
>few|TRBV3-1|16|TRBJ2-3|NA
CASSQDGSIITDTQYF
TGTGCCAGCAGCCAAGATGGATCGATTATCACAGATACGCAGTATTTT
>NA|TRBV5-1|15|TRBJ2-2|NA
CASSLDSANTGELFF
TGCGCCAGCAGCTTGGACAGCGCGAACACCGGGGAGCTGTTTTTT
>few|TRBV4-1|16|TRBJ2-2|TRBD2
CASSQSGRALSGELFF
TGCGCCAGCAGCCAGAGCGGGAGGGCCTTAAGCGGGGAGCTGTTTTTT